The 23 T cell receptor beta chains given below trace back to one sample, sequenced in a study of T-cell memory formation after mild COVID-19. TCRdb recomputed calls from the 5' RACE reads with MiXCR, one row per CDR3 protein. The sample lists some 210,000 distinct CDR3 sequences, roughly a tenth occurring once. Sequencing was performed on PBMCs or a T cell subset sorted from them (not recorded which). The receptors here all came from a man aged 18 to 35 who had mild COVID-19 (a few samples of this study predate the infection). Cell type and time point are not known.

There are a few counts of this clonotype. This chain uses TRBV7-2 with TRBJ2-7; no firm D call. CDR3 length equals 15 residues. V was cut by 2 bases and J by 2 bases, with 13 bases left in between. Germline values: CDR1 SGHTA, CDR2 FQGNSA. The DNA for the CDR3 is TGTGCCAGCAGCTTACTCCCAGGCCTGGCCTACGAGCAGTACTTC. Its translation is CASSLLPGLAYEQYF.

The V and J genes are TRBV2 and TRBJ1-3; D unresolved. Germline CDR1 and CDR2: SNHLY and FYNNEI. This CDR3 is built from 14 residues. The germline V and J ends were trimmed by 3 bases and 7 bases, with 13 bases remaining between them. CDR3 coding DNA: TGTGCCAGCAGTGACCGGGGAAGTGTCAACACCATATATTTT. Translated: CASSDRGSVNTIYF.

The chain combines TRBV12-3 or TRBV12-4 with TRBJ2-7, with TRBD2 identical over 7 bases. The CDR3 contains 15 residues. V trimming: 6 bases; J trimming: 3 bases; junction bases outside the gene matches: 11. DNA for the CDR3: TGTGCCAGCAGACCCCCGGGGGGAGGATACTACGAGCAGTACTTC. Translated, it gives CASRPPGGGYYEQYF.

This chain links TRBV10-3 with TRBJ1-3; the D gene is possibly TRBD1 (5 bases). The ends were cut back, 0 bases at V and 0 bases at J, with 9 bases in the middle. This CDR3 is built from 16 residues. Germline V gene lookup returns CDR1 ENHRY and CDR2 SYGVKD. The DNA of the CDR3 is TGTGCCATCAGTGAGTCGAAGGGGAGCTCTGGAAACACCATATATTTT. The encoded protein is CAISESKGSSGNTIYF.

The chain employs TRBV7-8 and TRBJ2-7, with D tentatively TRBD2 (5 bases). Trimming shortened V by 4 bases and J by 6 bases, and 13 bases separated the two germline ends. This CDR3 is built from 13 residues. Germline loops: CDR1 SGHVS, CDR2 FQNEAQ. The CDR3 DNA sequence: TGTGCCAGCAGCTCCCCGACGGGGAGCGAGCAGTACTTC. Its protein product is CASSSPTGSEQYF.

The chain carries TRBV7-9 and TRBJ2-7; 9 bases map to TRBD1. CDR3 size: 13 residues. Looked up from germline, CDR1 is SEHNR and CDR2 is FQNEAQ (reference sequence). The junction had 8 bases not matched to a gene; V was cut back by 4 bases and J by 10 bases. The CDR3 DNA reads as TGTGCCAGCAGCTCGACAGGGGGGCACCTCCAGTACTTC. It is translated as CASSSTGGHLQYF.

The chain is built from TRBV12-3 or TRBV12-4 and TRBJ2-2, with 7 bases matching TRBD1. CDR3 length: 17 residues. J was trimmed by 7 bases and V by 1 base; bases with no gene match: 12. CDR3 region: CASSLGDYRGSDGELFF. The CDR3 DNA follows: TGTGCCAGCAGTTTAGGGGATTACAGGGGATCGGACGGGGAGCTGTTTTTT.

This chain joins TRBV3-1 and TRBJ1-2; D ambiguous. The CDR3 runs 13 residues. Germline-derived CDR1 and CDR2 are LGHDT and YNNKEL (reference sequence). The V end was cut by 5 bases, the J end by 8 bases, with 15 bases between. In nucleotides, the CDR3 is TGTGCCAGCAGCTCCGGGATGTGGCAGGGCTACACCTTC. The encoded protein is CASSSGMWQGYTF.

Only a few counts were recorded for this clonotype. This chain links TRBV20-1 with TRBJ2-6; perhaps D is TRBD1 or TRBD2 (6 bases each). V was trimmed by 6 bases and J by 0 bases, leaving 15 bases between them. There are 16 residues in the CDR3. Germline CDR1 and CDR2: DFQATT and SNEGSKA (reference sequence). The CDR3 protein is CSARRGASSGANVLTF. The CDR3, as DNA: TGCAGTGCCCGGAGGGGGGCCAGCTCTGGGGCCAACGTCCTGACTTTC.

The table lists this clonotype with a few counts. V usage is TRBV6-5 and J usage is TRBJ1-4; no clear D gene. V was trimmed by 0 bases and J by 7 bases, leaving 27 bases between them. The CDR3 is 20 residues long. The germline V gene encodes CDR1 MNHEY and CDR2 SVGAGI. CDR3 coding DNA: TGTGCCAGCAGTTACTCGACCCTAGGTCTCCACCGCCGAGTAGGTGAAAAACTGTTTTTT. Translation: CASSYSTLGLHRRVGEKLFF.

There are many counts of this clonotype. The rearrangement links TRBV5-1 to TRBJ1-6, with unresolved D. Germline V lookup: CDR1 SGHRS, CDR2 YFSETQ. The germline V and J ends were trimmed by 1 base and 7 bases, with 12 bases remaining between them. The CDR3 has 15 amino acids. In nucleotides, the CDR3 is TGCGCCAGCAGCTTGAGTGGCGGGCAAAATTCACCCCTCCACTTT. Translation gives CASSLSGGQNSPLHF.

This clonotype has a handful of counts. The CDR3: CSAGQTHTEAFF. CDR3 in DNA: TGCAGTGCCGGACAGACCCACACTGAAGCTTTCTTT. This chain links TRBV20-1 with TRBJ1-1; D is possibly TRBD1 (6 bases). This CDR3 contains 12 residues. With 6 bases removed from V and 3 bases from J, the gap between germline ends came to 11 bases. Germline V gene lookup returns CDR1 DFQATT and CDR2 SNEGSKA (reference sequence).

This sequence joins TRBV7-8 and TRBJ1-2; D gene uncertain. The CDR3 loop spans 13 amino acids. Trimming pared 2 bases from V and 1 base from J, leaving 5 bases between. Germline V gene sequence: CDR1 SGHVS, CDR2 FQNEAQ. In DNA, the CDR3 is TGTGCCAGCAGCTTACCCAGTAACTATGGCTACACCTTC. It specifies CASSLPSNYGYTF. Combining the CDR3 with reference TRBV7-8 and TRBJ1-2 gives the whole variable domain GAGVSQSPRYKVAKRGQDVALRCDPISGHVSLFWYQQALGQGPEFLTYFQNEAQLDKSGLPSDRFFAERPEGSVSTLKIQRTQQEDSAVYLCASSLPSNYGYTFGSGTRLTVV.

This clonotype was picked up a small number of times. The J gene is TRBJ2-7, the V gene TRBV27; TRBD2 aligns across 7 bases. The CDR3 spans 15 residues. The germline V gene encodes CDR1 MNHEY and CDR2 SMNVEV (reference sequence). The trim removed 5 bases at V and 2 bases at J, leaving 9 bases unmatched. The CDR3 DNA sequence: TGTGCCAGCAGTCCGGGACTACTATATACCTACGAGCAGTACGTC. Its protein product is CASSPGLLYTYEQYV.

This clonotype appeared a few times. This rearrangement joins TRBV7-3 to TRBJ1-3; D call uncertain. V gave up 0 bases and J gave up 3 bases, with 6 bases separating them. Germline V lookup: CDR1 SGHTA, CDR2 FQGTGA. This CDR3 has 14 residues. The CDR3: CASSLTPGGNTIYF. CDR3 sequence (DNA): TGTGCCAGCAGCTTAACGCCGGGTGGAAACACCATATATTTT.

The chain employs TRBV20-1 and TRBJ2-7; D is possibly TRBD2 (6 bases). CDR1 is DFQATT and CDR2 is SNEGSKA in the germline V gene (reference sequence). The CDR3 has 14 residues. Trimming stripped 0 bases from V and 4 bases from J, with 13 bases between. In nucleotides, the CDR3 is TGCAGTGCTAGAGAGGGGGTAGCGGTTTACGAGCAGTACTTC. Protein product: CSAREGVAVYEQYF.

This clonotype has a count of ten or more. This chain connects TRBV4-3 to TRBJ2-7; D is perhaps TRBD2 (6 bases). Trimming removed 4 bases at V and 0 bases at J, with 13 bases between. The CDR3 consists of 15 residues. Per the germline V gene, CDR1 is LGHNA and CDR2 is YSLEER. The CDR3, as DNA: TGCGCCAGCAGCCTCCGGGACTTGAGCTCCTACGAGCAGTACTTC. Translating gives CASSLRDLSSYEQYF.

The chain joins TRBV7-2 to TRBJ1-1; D is uncertain. The CDR3 consists of 15 residues. The V end was cut by 5 bases, the J end by 3 bases, with 16 bases between. Germline-derived CDR1 and CDR2 are SGHTA and FQGNSA. In nucleotides, the CDR3 is TGTGCCAGCAGCCTCAGACCTGGAGGCGACACTGAAGCTTTCTTT. Translating it yields CASSLRPGGDTEAFF.

There are a few counts of this clonotype. The chain couples TRBV10-3 to TRBJ1-6, with 9 bases fitting TRBD1. With V trimmed by 6 bases and J by 0 bases, 12 bases remained unmatched. The V gene's germline CDR1 is ENHRY and CDR2 SYGVKD. CDR3 length: 19 residues. This chain's CDR3 is CAISRPPGTGISYNSPLHF. In DNA, the CDR3 is TGTGCCATCAGCAGGCCCCCGGGGACAGGGATCTCCTATAATTCACCCCTCCACTTT.

This clonotype was counted between two and nine times. The V gene is TRBV10-3, the J gene TRBJ2-5, with D perhaps matching TRBD2 (7 bases). V lost 0 bases to trimming and J lost 7 bases, with 15 bases between them. The length of the CDR3 is 15 residues. Germline-derived CDR1 and CDR2 are ENHRY and SYGVKD. The CDR3 here is CAISESTAGAGTQYF. For the CDR3, the DNA is TGTGCCATCAGTGAGTCCACGGCGGGGGCTGGGACCCAGTACTTC.

This clonotype was detected a few times. The chain combines TRBV7-2 with TRBJ1-1, with D tentatively TRBD1 (5 bases). V lost 3 bases to trimming and J lost 0 bases, with 11 bases between them. Germline lookup yields CDR1 SGHTA and CDR2 FQGNSA. The CDR3 is made up of 15 amino acids. CDR3 sequence (DNA): TGTGCCAGCAGCTTGATAGGGGTCCTGAACACTGAAGCTTTCTTT. Translated, it gives CASSLIGVLNTEAFF.

This clonotype was counted only a few times. The chain recombines TRBV28 with TRBJ1-5; 9 nucleotides match TRBD1. The junction had 26 bases not matched to a gene; V was cut back by 6 bases and J by 8 bases. Germline-derived CDR1 and CDR2 are MDHEN and SYDVKM. The CDR3 length is 20 residues. CDR3 in DNA: TGTGCCAGCAGATTTAGAGAGTACAGGGGGCCTCGTGGGCAATTGAAGCCCCAGCATTTT. Its protein product is CASRFREYRGPRGQLKPQHF. The entire variable domain, with the rest obtained from reference TRBV28 and TRBJ1-5, is as follows: DVKVTQSSRYLVKRTGEKVFLECVQDMDHENMFWYRQDPGLGLRLIYFSYDVKMKEKGDIPEGYSVSREKKERFSLILESASTNQTSMYLCASRFREYRGPRGQLKPQHFGDGTRLSIL.

In its sample, this clonotype was seen many times. This chain connects TRBV7-2 to TRBJ2-1, with 9 nucleotides matching TRBD2. Trimming at V came to 5 bases and at J to 8 bases, leaving 13 bases not matched to a gene. Germline loops: CDR1 SGHTA, CDR2 FQGNSA. The CDR3 consists of 16 residues. Here the CDR3 reads CASSVPRGTSFHEQFF. CDR3 DNA sequence: TGTGCCAGCAGCGTACCTCGGGGGACTAGCTTCCATGAGCAGTTCTTC.